This T cell receptor (beta chain) emerged from a study of T cells in localized non-small cell lung cancer (dated by TCRdb to 2020 to 2021). About the full investigation: Comparing tumors with uninvolved tumor-adjacent lungs, the study looked at the T cell repertoires of fewer than 250 patients with early-stage NSCLC. The cohort consisted of around 250 treatment-naive NSCLC patients whose localized lung tumors had been resected. A mean age of around 66 years was recorded for the NSCLC patients, of whom roughly 130 were male and about a hundred were female. What the research found in general, with its limitations: Because the study design was exploratory, TCR variables were selected using unadjusted p-values without false-discovery rate correction. Uninvolved tumor-adjacent lung showed the highest T cell clonality, higher than tumor, which suggests more focused antigenic responses in the adjacent lung. Of the top 100 tumor clones, a median of roughly 57 were detected in paired uninvolved adjacent lung; under 30 were also among that lung's top 100. Longer overall survival was associated with higher T cell density in blood, whereas shorter survival was associated with higher clonality in adjacent lung. Multi-region tumor sequencing was not performed, so intratumor heterogeneity could not be excluded.

V is shortened by 4 bases, J by 15 bases, and the region joining them spans 20 bases. Including the terminal cysteine and phenylalanine, the CDR3 comprises 14 residues. Here the CDR3 DNA is all that survives: 42 bases in frame from base 1. CDR1 and CDR2, per the germline V gene, are SGHRS and YFSETQ. The immunoSEQ Assay was used to sequence TCR beta CDR3 regions from DNA. Per the source publication's procedure: T cell density was computed as TCR beta template counts normalized to usable DNA estimated by amplifying housekeeping genes. Using the preseqR package, richness was estimated by extrapolating to 120,000 templates for tissue samples and 400,000 templates for PBMC samples. Clonality was defined by subtracting Pielou's evenness from one. Tissue-enriched TCRs were identified by differential abundance testing using productive amino-acid clonotypes, minimum total count 5 and alpha 0.1. Repertoire overlap between compartments was quantified with the Jaccard Index and Morisita Overlap Index. GLIPH clustered TCR beta CDR3s with public tetramer-defined viral CDR3s; viral motifs required at least three viral sequences plus V-gene enrichment. TCRdb limited this immuneACCESS table to in-frame rearrangements with V and J called. A share of clones is missing; checked studies link under half to unresolved V genes, and the rest is unexplained. V and J calls and clone size follow that table, whereas D and trimming were derived from the DNA. Counted in this sample were tens of thousands of clones; 88% of them appeared once. The top ten constitute less than 3% of the sample.

At diagnosis, tumor, uninvolved tumor-adjacent lung and peripheral blood were collected and then preserved as a mix of FFPE and fresh-frozen material. For TCR repertoire profiling, blood samples were analyzed as peripheral blood mononuclear cells. About this clone: Its recognized antigen is unknown. Per-base qualities were not stored, and no clone one base away is much larger.

The sequence was obtained from a woman aged 35 to 69 with stage I lung adenocarcinoma. Recombination linked TRBV5-1 to TRBJ1-6, with no D gene named confidently. Source: peripheral blood, taken before any cancer treatment. The CDR3 reads as follows: CASSPTTTKEHLHF. DNA sequence: TGCGCCAGCAGCCCTACTACGACGAAAGAGCACCTCCACTTT.